This T cell receptor beta chain was documented in a study of early T cells in non-severe SARS-CoV-2 infection. Overall study findings and caveats: Missing private and CD4 specificities, VDJdb matching favored anti-spike CD8 responses.

TCRdb processed the 5' RACE reads anew with MiXCR; each CDR3 protein has one entry. The sample lists 83,000 or so distinct CDR3 sequences, roughly 10% occurring once. Germline assignment: CDR1 MNHNY and CDR2 SVGAGI (reference sequence). This CDR3 has 16 residues. V dropped 6 bases and J dropped 2; count of bases not matched to a gene: 8. This clonotype was observed a handful of times. Antigen: not known. The TCR comes from an adult who was a healthcare worker with PCR-confirmed SARS-CoV-2 infection or an uninfected control (not recorded which). The V gene is TRBV6-6, the J gene TRBJ2-4, with 9 bases fitting TRBD1. Specimen: whole blood, collected at baseline. CDR3 in amino acids: CASRRGQGESKNIQYF. The CDR3 bases are TGTGCCAGCAGGAGGGGACAGGGCGAGTCCAAAAACATTCAGTACTTC.